A selection of T cell receptor beta chains follows, all from one sample in a study of T-cell reconstitution after alpha-beta-depleted transplantation in children. TCRdb itself ran the PCR reads through MiXCR, one entry per CDR3 protein. The profile covers roughly 500,000 distinct CDR3 sequences, with 15% to 20% appearing a single time and around 3.3% taken by the ten largest. Sequencing used PBMCs from the stem cell graft donor, obtained from the stem cell graft. The receptors originated from a human donor who donated a stem cell graft to a child with acute lymphoblastic leukemia. CDR3s include the opening cysteine and the closing phenylalanine or tryptophan. D genes are given only for firm matches. Clone size is given for some rows only: seen once, a few or many times, or a class if the clone is expanded.

J gene: TRBJ2-1; V gene: TRBV13; D gene: TRBD1; clone size: NA; CDR3 protein: CASSLTGTGAYNEQFF; CDR3 DNA: TGTGCCAGCAGCCTTACCGGGACAGGGGCCTACAATGAGCAGTTCTTC
J gene: TRBJ2-1; V gene: TRBV7-6; D gene: NA; clone size: few; CDR3 protein: CASAQGVGGRFKNEQFF; CDR3 DNA: TGTGCCAGCGCACAGGGGGTGGGCGGGAGATTTAAGAATGAGCAGTTCTTC
J gene: TRBJ1-1; V gene: TRBV18; D gene: NA; clone size: few; CDR3 protein: CASSPSRGDTEAFF; CDR3 DNA: TGTGCCAGCTCACCATCTAGGGGGGACACTGAAGCTTTCTTT
J gene: TRBJ2-7; V gene: TRBV5-6; D gene: TRBD1; clone size: NA; CDR3 protein: CASSTPDRPSYEQYF; CDR3 DNA: TGTGCCAGCAGCACCCCGGACAGGCCCTCCTACGAGCAGTACTTC
J gene: TRBJ2-7; V gene: TRBV6-1; D gene: TRBD1; clone size: NA; CDR3 protein: CASLPQGTGIYEQYF; CDR3 DNA: TGTGCCAGTCTCCCTCAAGGGACAGGGATCTACGAGCAGTACTTC
J gene: TRBJ1-2; V gene: TRBV29-1; D gene: NA; clone size: once; CDR3 protein: CSVDGGTTNYGYTF; CDR3 DNA: TGCAGCGTTGATGGGGGGACCACTAACTATGGCTACACCTTC
J gene: TRBJ2-2; V gene: TRBV29-1; D gene: NA; clone size: NA; CDR3 protein: CSVRPPSRELFF; CDR3 DNA: TGCAGCGTGCGGCCCCCTTCCAGGGAGCTGTTTTTT
J gene: TRBJ2-7; V gene: TRBV5-5; D gene: TRBD1; clone size: few; CDR3 protein: CASSFSGQGYEQYF; CDR3 DNA: TGTGCCAGCAGCTTTTCGGGACAGGGCTACGAGCAGTACTTC
J gene: TRBJ2-3; V gene: TRBV5-1; D gene: TRBD2; clone size: few; CDR3 protein: CASSFPGGTGTDTQYF; CDR3 DNA: TGCGCCAGCAGCTTCCCCGGGGGGACTGGCACAGATACGCAGTATTTT
J gene: TRBJ2-7; V gene: TRBV21-1; D gene: NA; clone size: NA; CDR3 protein: CASSKPHSFLAGGPYEQYF; CDR3 DNA: TGTGCCAGCAGCAAACCCCATAGCTTCCTAGCGGGAGGGCCCTACGAGCAGTACTTC
J gene: TRBJ2-1; V gene: TRBV12-3/TRBV12-4; D gene: TRBD2; clone size: NA; CDR3 protein: CASSFPTSGRYNEQFF; CDR3 DNA: TGTGCCAGCAGTTTCCCTACTAGCGGAAGATACAATGAGCAGTTCTTC
J gene: TRBJ2-2; V gene: TRBV5-1; D gene: NA; clone size: few; CDR3 protein: CASSLVARHTGELFF; CDR3 DNA: TGCGCCAGCAGCTTGGTGGCGCGTCACACCGGGGAGCTGTTTTTT
J gene: TRBJ2-3; V gene: TRBV7-3; D gene: NA; clone size: few; CDR3 protein: CASSLLDGGVSF; CDR3 DNA: TGTGCCAGCAGCTTATTGGATGGAGGGGTTTCTTTT
J gene: TRBJ2-2; V gene: TRBV2; D gene: TRBD2; clone size: NA; CDR3 protein: CASSLAGPRQELFF; CDR3 DNA: TGTGCCAGCAGTCTAGCGGGTCCTCGTCAGGAGCTGTTTTTT
J gene: TRBJ2-5; V gene: TRBV27; D gene: NA; clone size: few; CDR3 protein: CASSPLGAETQYF; CDR3 DNA: TGTGCCAGCAGTCCCCTGGGGGCAGAGACCCAGTACTTC
J gene: TRBJ1-5; V gene: TRBV24-1; D gene: NA; clone size: many; CDR3 protein: CATSGSYSNQPQHF; CDR3 DNA: TGTGCCACCAGTGGATCATATAGCAATCAGCCCCAGCATTTT
J gene: TRBJ2-2; V gene: TRBV24-1; D gene: TRBD2; clone size: few; CDR3 protein: CATSDSGLAGDTGELFF; CDR3 DNA: TGTGCCACCAGTGACAGCGGACTAGCGGGAGACACCGGGGAGCTGTTTTTT
J gene: TRBJ2-1; V gene: TRBV7-3; D gene: TRBD2; clone size: NA; CDR3 protein: CASSFASGRGGEQFF; CDR3 DNA: TGTGCCAGCAGCTTCGCTAGCGGGAGAGGCGGTGAGCAGTTCTTC
J gene: TRBJ2-6; V gene: TRBV5-1; D gene: NA; clone size: many; CDR3 protein: CASSSWTGRTGANVLTF; CDR3 DNA: TGCGCCAGCAGCTCTTGGACCGGGCGGACTGGGGCCAACGTCCTGACTTTC
J gene: TRBJ2-3; V gene: TRBV5-1; D gene: NA; clone size: NA; CDR3 protein: CASSLRGPSSGTDTQYF; CDR3 DNA: TGCGCCAGCAGCTTGAGGGGTCCGTCCTCCGGGACAGATACGCAGTATTTT
J gene: TRBJ2-1; V gene: TRBV5-1; D gene: TRBD2; clone size: few; CDR3 protein: CASIGGGRVDNEQFF; CDR3 DNA: TGCGCCAGCATTGGGGGCGGGAGGGTGGACAATGAGCAGTTCTTC
J gene: TRBJ2-1; V gene: TRBV10-3; D gene: TRBD2; clone size: NA; CDR3 protein: CAIRSTSGSLDEQFF; CDR3 DNA: TGTGCCATCAGATCGACTAGCGGGAGCTTAGATGAGCAGTTCTTC
J gene: TRBJ1-2; V gene: TRBV27; D gene: TRBD1; clone size: NA; CDR3 protein: CASSPEGAFYGYTF; CDR3 DNA: TGTGCCAGCAGTCCCGAGGGGGCCTTCTATGGCTACACCTTC
J gene: TRBJ2-1; V gene: TRBV5-1; D gene: NA; clone size: NA; CDR3 protein: CASSPGGRPGYEQFF; CDR3 DNA: TGCGCCAGCAGCCCTGGGGGGCGCCCCGGCTATGAGCAGTTCTTC
J gene: TRBJ2-3; V gene: TRBV7-8; D gene: NA; clone size: NA; CDR3 protein: CASSLRAGTDTQYF; CDR3 DNA: TGTGCCAGCAGCTTACGGGCCGGGACAGATACGCAGTATTTT
J gene: TRBJ2-1; V gene: TRBV2; D gene: TRBD1; clone size: NA; CDR3 protein: CASLDRETSEQFF; CDR3 DNA: TGTGCCAGCCTGGACAGGGAGACAAGTGAGCAGTTCTTC
J gene: TRBJ2-3; V gene: TRBV24-1; D gene: TRBD2; clone size: few; CDR3 protein: CATSDPPTSGSADTQYF; CDR3 DNA: TGTGCCACCAGTGATCCCCCGACTAGCGGGAGTGCAGATACGCAGTATTTT
J gene: TRBJ2-1; V gene: TRBV20-1; D gene: TRBD2; clone size: few; CDR3 protein: CSAPGNSGSTYNEQFF; CDR3 DNA: TGCAGTGCCCCCGGTAATAGCGGGAGTACCTACAATGAGCAGTTCTTC
J gene: TRBJ1-1; V gene: TRBV9; D gene: NA; clone size: few; CDR3 protein: CASSETVMNTEAFF; CDR3 DNA: TGTGCCAGCAGTGAAACGGTGATGAACACTGAAGCTTTCTTT
J gene: TRBJ2-7; V gene: TRBV7-8; D gene: TRBD2; clone size: NA; CDR3 protein: CASSLAAGGLVYEQYF; CDR3 DNA: TGTGCCAGCAGCTTAGCCGCGGGGGGACTAGTCTACGAGCAGTACTTC
J gene: TRBJ2-7; V gene: TRBV6-6; D gene: TRBD2; clone size: few; CDR3 protein: CASSSGMSYEQYF; CDR3 DNA: TGTGCCAGCAGTAGCGGGATGTCCTACGAGCAGTACTTC
J gene: TRBJ2-1; V gene: TRBV15; D gene: NA; clone size: many; CDR3 protein: CATSSLQVLYNEQFF; CDR3 DNA: TGTGCCACCAGCAGCCTGCAGGTCCTCTACAATGAGCAGTTCTTC
J gene: TRBJ2-7; V gene: TRBV7-9; D gene: TRBD2; clone size: NA; CDR3 protein: CASSGGTSGLYEQYF; CDR3 DNA: TGTGCCAGCTCAGGAGGGACTAGCGGACTCTACGAGCAGTACTTC
J gene: TRBJ1-3; V gene: TRBV6-5; D gene: NA; clone size: few; CDR3 protein: CASSLLTGTPSGNTIYF; CDR3 DNA: TGTGCCAGCAGTTTACTAACCGGGACACCCTCTGGAAACACCATATATTTT
J gene: TRBJ2-5; V gene: TRBV15; D gene: TRBD2; clone size: few; CDR3 protein: CATSRDNSGSETQYF; CDR3 DNA: TGTGCCACCAGCAGAGATAACAGCGGGAGCGAGACCCAGTACTTC
J gene: TRBJ2-7; V gene: TRBV3-1; D gene: TRBD2; clone size: NA; CDR3 protein: CASSQGTSFEQYF; CDR3 DNA: TGTGCCAGCAGCCAAGGGACTAGCTTCGAGCAGTACTTC
J gene: TRBJ2-5; V gene: TRBV5-1; D gene: TRBD2; clone size: many; CDR3 protein: CASSAAGVETQYF; CDR3 DNA: TGCGCCAGCAGCGCCGCGGGAGTTGAGACCCAGTACTTC
J gene: TRBJ1-1; V gene: TRBV5-1; D gene: TRBD1; clone size: NA; CDR3 protein: CASSLAGGQVNTEAFF; CDR3 DNA: TGCGCCAGCAGCTTGGCCGGGGGACAGGTGAACACTGAAGCTTTCTTT
J gene: TRBJ1-1; V gene: TRBV5-8; D gene: TRBD1; clone size: few; CDR3 protein: CASSFGRGPREAFF; CDR3 DNA: TGTGCCAGCAGCTTCGGCAGGGGGCCTCGTGAAGCTTTCTTT
J gene: TRBJ1-1; V gene: TRBV5-5; D gene: NA; clone size: NA; CDR3 protein: CASSSSRGTVGIYAEAFF; CDR3 DNA: TGTGCCAGCAGCTCCAGTCGGGGCACGGTGGGGATTTACGCTGAAGCTTTCTTT
J gene: TRBJ1-5; V gene: TRBV7-9; D gene: NA; clone size: few; CDR3 protein: CASSKDPGLNQPQHF; CDR3 DNA: TGTGCCAGCAGCAAAGATCCCGGGTTGAATCAGCCCCAGCATTTT
J gene: TRBJ2-3; V gene: TRBV5-1; D gene: NA; clone size: many; CDR3 protein: CASSLDRPLPDTQYF; CDR3 DNA: TGCGCCAGCAGCTTGGACAGGCCACTCCCAGATACGCAGTATTTT
J gene: TRBJ2-7; V gene: TRBV12-3/TRBV12-4; D gene: TRBD2; clone size: many; CDR3 protein: CASSPGLAYEQYF; CDR3 DNA: TGTGCCAGCAGTCCGGGACTAGCCTACGAGCAGTACTTC
J gene: TRBJ2-1; V gene: TRBV7-8; D gene: NA; clone size: NA; CDR3 protein: CASSLERRELRNEQFF; CDR3 DNA: TGTGCCAGCAGCTTAGAAAGGCGGGAATTGCGGAATGAGCAGTTCTTC
J gene: TRBJ1-2; V gene: TRBV12-3/TRBV12-4; D gene: TRBD1; clone size: NA; CDR3 protein: CASGPGQEGSNYGYTF; CDR3 DNA: TGTGCCAGCGGACCGGGACAGGAAGGATCTAACTATGGCTACACCTTC
J gene: TRBJ2-1; V gene: TRBV7-9; D gene: NA; clone size: NA; CDR3 protein: CASRLVLGGDNEQFF; CDR3 DNA: TGTGCCAGCAGGCTAGTATTGGGGGGAGACAATGAGCAGTTCTTC
J gene: TRBJ2-2; V gene: TRBV7-9; D gene: NA; clone size: NA; CDR3 protein: CAASDPRNTGELFF; CDR3 DNA: TGTGCCGCCTCAGACCCCAGGAACACCGGGGAGCTGTTTTTT
J gene: TRBJ2-3; V gene: TRBV6-2/TRBV6-3; D gene: TRBD2; clone size: NA; CDR3 protein: CASSWRGRPSGRADTQYF; CDR3 DNA: TGTGCCAGCAGTTGGCGCGGCCGGCCTAGCGGGAGGGCCGATACGCAGTATTTT
J gene: TRBJ2-3; V gene: TRBV3-1; D gene: TRBD2; clone size: few; CDR3 protein: CASSRRGRLDTQYF; CDR3 DNA: TGTGCCAGCAGCCGGCGGGGGAGGCTAGATACGCAGTATTTT
J gene: TRBJ2-1; V gene: TRBV7-9; D gene: TRBD1; clone size: few; CDR3 protein: CASSSPDRGSYNEQFF; CDR3 DNA: TGTGCCAGCAGCTCACCGGACAGGGGGAGCTACAATGAGCAGTTCTTC
J gene: TRBJ2-7; V gene: TRBV20-1; D gene: TRBD1; clone size: few; CDR3 protein: CSATDPGGWGYEQYF; CDR3 DNA: TGCAGTGCTACCGATCCAGGGGGATGGGGCTACGAGCAGTACTTC
J gene: TRBJ2-5; V gene: TRBV14; D gene: TRBD1; clone size: NA; CDR3 protein: CASSQGGTARRETQYF; CDR3 DNA: TGTGCCAGCAGCCAAGGAGGGACAGCGAGACGGGAGACCCAGTACTTC